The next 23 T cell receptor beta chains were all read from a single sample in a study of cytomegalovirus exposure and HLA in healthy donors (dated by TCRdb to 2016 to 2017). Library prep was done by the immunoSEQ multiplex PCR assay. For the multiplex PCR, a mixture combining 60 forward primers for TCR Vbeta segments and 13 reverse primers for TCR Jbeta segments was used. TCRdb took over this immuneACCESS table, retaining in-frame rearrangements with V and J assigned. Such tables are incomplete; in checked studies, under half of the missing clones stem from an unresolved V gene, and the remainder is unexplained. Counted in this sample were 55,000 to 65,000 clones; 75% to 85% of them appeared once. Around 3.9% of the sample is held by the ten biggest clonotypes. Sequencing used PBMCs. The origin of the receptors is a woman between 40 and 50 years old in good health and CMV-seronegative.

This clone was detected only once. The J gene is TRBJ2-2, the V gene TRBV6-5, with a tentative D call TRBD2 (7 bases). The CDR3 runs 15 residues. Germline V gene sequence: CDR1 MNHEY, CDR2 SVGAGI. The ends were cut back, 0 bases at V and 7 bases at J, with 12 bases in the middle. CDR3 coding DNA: TGTGCCAGCAGTTACTCGAAGGGGGGGGACGGGGAGCTGTTTTTT. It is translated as CASSYSKGGDGELFF.

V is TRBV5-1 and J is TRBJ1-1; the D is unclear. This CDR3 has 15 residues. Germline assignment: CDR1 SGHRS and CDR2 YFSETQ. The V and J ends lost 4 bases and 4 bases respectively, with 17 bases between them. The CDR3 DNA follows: TGCGCCAGCAGCCCGGCGAGGGCGGGGATCACTGAAGCTTTCTTT. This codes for CASSPARAGITEAFF.

The CDR3 region is CASSHRQMNLRRVRSGAFF. The CDR3 DNA sequence: TGTGCCAGCTCGCATAGACAGATGAATTTGCGTCGCGTTAGGTCCGGAGCTTTCTTT. The chain is built from TRBV18 and TRBJ1-1; a weak D match, TRBD1 (5 bases). Looked up from germline, CDR1 is KGHSH and CDR2 is LQKENI. V was clipped by 6 bases and J by 10 bases, with 36 bases between them. This CDR3 is 19 amino acids long.

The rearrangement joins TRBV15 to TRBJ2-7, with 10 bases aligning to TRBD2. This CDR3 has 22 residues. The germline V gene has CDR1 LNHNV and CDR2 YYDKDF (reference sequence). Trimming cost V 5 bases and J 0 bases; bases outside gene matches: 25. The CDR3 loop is CATSASQGAWGLAGVPSYEQYF. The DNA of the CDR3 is TGTGCCACCAGCGCCTCCCAAGGGGCCTGGGGGCTAGCGGGAGTACCCTCCTACGAGCAGTACTTC.

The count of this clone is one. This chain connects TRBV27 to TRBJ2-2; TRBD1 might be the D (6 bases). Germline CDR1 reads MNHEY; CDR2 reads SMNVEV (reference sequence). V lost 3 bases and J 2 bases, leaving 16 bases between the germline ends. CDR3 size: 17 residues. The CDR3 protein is CASSLPRQGFNTGELFF. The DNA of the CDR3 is TGTGCCAGCAGTTTGCCGCGGCAGGGGTTTAACACCGGGGAGCTGTTTTTT.

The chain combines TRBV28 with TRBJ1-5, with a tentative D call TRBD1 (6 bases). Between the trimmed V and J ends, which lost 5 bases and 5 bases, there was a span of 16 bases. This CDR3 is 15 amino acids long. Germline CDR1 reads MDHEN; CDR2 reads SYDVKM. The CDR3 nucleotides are TGTGCCAGCAGTATTCCAGGGGAACGGGATCAGCCCCAGCATTTT. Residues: CASSIPGERDQPQHF.

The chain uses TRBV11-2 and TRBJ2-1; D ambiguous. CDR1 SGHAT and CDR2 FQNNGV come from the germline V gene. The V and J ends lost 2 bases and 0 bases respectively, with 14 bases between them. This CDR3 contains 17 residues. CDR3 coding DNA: TGTGCCAGCAGCTTATCTGTCGGTTGGAGCTCCTACAATGAGCAGTTCTTC. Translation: CASSLSVGWSSYNEQFF.

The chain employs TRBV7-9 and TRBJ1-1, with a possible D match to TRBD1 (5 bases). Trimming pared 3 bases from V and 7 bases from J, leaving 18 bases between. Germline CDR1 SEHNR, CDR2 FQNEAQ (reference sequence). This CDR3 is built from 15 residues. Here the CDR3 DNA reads TGTGCCAGCAGCTTGGCGGGACGGCCGAACGATGAAGCTTTCTTT. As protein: CASSLAGRPNDEAFF.

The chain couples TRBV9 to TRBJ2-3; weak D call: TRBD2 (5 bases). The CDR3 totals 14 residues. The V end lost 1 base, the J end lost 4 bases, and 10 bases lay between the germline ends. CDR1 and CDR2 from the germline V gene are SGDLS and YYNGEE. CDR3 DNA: TGTGCCAGCAGCGTAATCGGGGTGGCAGATACGCAGTATTTT. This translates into CASSVIGVADTQYF.

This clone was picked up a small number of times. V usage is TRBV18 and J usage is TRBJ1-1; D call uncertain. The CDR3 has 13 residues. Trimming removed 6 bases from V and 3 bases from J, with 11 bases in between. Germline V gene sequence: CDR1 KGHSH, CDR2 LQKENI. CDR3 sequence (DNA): TGTGCCAGCTCCGGCGGTGGGTACACTGAAGCTTTCTTT. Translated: CASSGGGYTEAFF.

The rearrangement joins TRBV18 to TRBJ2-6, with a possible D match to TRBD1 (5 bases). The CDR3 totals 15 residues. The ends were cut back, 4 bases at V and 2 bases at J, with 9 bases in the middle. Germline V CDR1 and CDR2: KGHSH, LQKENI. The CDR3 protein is CASSQSRAGANVLTF. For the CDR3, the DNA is TGTGCCAGCTCACAGTCCAGGGCTGGGGCCAACGTCCTGACTTTC.

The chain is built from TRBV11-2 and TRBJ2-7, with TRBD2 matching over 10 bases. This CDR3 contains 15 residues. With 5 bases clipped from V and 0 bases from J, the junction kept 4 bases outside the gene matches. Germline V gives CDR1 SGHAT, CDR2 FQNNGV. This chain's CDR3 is CASSEGLANSYEQYF. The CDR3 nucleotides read TGTGCCAGCAGCGAGGGACTAGCGAACTCCTACGAGCAGTACTTC.

The CDR3 loop is CASSDGRPFEQYF. The CDR3 DNA reads TGTGCCAGCAGTGACGGCAGGCCGTTCGAGCAGTACTTC. The rearrangement joins TRBV2 to TRBJ2-7; no reliable D call. The CDR3 spans 13 residues. With 3 bases removed from V and 6 bases from J, the gap between germline ends came to 12 bases. Germline V gene sequence: CDR1 SNHLY, CDR2 FYNNEI.

CDR3 DNA: TGTGCCAGCAGCTTTACTCCGGGAGGGGAGCAGTACTTC. Translated: CASSFTPGGEQYF. This chain links TRBV14 with TRBJ2-7; 8 positions match TRBD2. Germline V gene data show CDR1 as SGHDN and CDR2 as FVKESK. The CDR3 sequence is 13 residues long. The trim removed 5 bases at V and 7 bases at J, leaving 7 bases unmatched.

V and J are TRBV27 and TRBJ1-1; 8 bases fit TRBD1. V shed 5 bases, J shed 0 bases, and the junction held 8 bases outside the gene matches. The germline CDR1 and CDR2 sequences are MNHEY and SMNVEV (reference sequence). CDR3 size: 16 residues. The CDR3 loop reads CASSTPGTGLNTEAFF. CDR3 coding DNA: TGTGCCAGCAGTACCCCCGGGACAGGCCTGAACACTGAAGCTTTCTTT.

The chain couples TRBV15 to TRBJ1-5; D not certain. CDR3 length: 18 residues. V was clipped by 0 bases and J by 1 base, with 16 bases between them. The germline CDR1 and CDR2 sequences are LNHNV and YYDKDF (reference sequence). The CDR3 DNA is TGTGCCACCAGCAGAGATCCCCTGAGGCTAGACAGCAATCAGCCCCAGCATTTT. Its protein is CATSRDPLRLDSNQPQHF.

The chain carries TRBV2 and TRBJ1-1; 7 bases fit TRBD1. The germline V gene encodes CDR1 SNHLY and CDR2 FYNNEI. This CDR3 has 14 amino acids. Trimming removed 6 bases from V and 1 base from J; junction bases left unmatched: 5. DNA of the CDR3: TGTGCCAGCAGCGAACAGGGGACGAACACTGAAGCTTTCTTT. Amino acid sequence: CASSEQGTNTEAFF. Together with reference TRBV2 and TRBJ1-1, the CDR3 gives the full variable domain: EPEVTQTPSHQVTQMGQEVILRCVPISNHLYFYWYRQILGQKVEFLVSFYNNEISEKSEIFDDQFSVERPDGSNFTLKIRSTKLEDSAMYFCASSEQGTNTEAFFGQGTRLTVV.

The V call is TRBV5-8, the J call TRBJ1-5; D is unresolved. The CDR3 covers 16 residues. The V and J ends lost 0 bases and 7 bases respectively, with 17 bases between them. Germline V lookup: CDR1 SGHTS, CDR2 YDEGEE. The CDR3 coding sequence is TGTGCCAGCAGCTTGGGGGTCGAGGCCTTACTCCAGCCCCAGCATTTT. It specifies CASSLGVEALLQPQHF. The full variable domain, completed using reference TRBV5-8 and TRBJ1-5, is EAGVTQSPTHLIKTRGQQATLRCSPISGHTSVYWYQQALGLGLQFLLWYDEGEERNRGNFPPRFSGRQFPNYSSELNVNALELEDSALYLCASSLGVEALLQPQHFGDGTRLSIL.

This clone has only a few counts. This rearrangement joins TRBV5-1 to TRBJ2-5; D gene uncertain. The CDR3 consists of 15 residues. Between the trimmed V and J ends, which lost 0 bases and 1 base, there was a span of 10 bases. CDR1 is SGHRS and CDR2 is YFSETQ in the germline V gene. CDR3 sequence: CASSLGLGAQETQYF. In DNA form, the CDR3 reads TGCGCCAGCAGCTTGGGGCTAGGTGCCCAAGAGACCCAGTACTTC.

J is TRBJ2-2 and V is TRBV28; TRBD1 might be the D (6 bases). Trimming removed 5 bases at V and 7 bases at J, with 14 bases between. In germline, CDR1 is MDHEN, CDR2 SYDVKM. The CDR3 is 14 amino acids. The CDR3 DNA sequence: TGTGCCAGCAGTCTACAGGGAGAGGTCGGGGAGCTGTTTTTT. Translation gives CASSLQGEVGELFF. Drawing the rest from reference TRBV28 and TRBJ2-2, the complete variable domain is DVKVTQSSRYLVKRTGEKVFLECVQDMDHENMFWYRQDPGLGLRLIYFSYDVKMKEKGDIPEGYSVSREKKERFSLILESASTNQTSMYLCASSLQGEVGELFFGEGSRLTVL.

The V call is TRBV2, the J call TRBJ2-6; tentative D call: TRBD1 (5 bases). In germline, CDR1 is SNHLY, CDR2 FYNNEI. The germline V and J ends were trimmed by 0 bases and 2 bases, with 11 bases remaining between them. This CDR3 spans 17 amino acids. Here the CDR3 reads CASSEATRAAGANVLTF. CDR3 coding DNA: TGTGCCAGCAGTGAAGCGACCAGGGCTGCTGGGGCCAACGTCCTGACTTTC. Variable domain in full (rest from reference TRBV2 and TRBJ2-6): EPEVTQTPSHQVTQMGQEVILRCVPISNHLYFYWYRQILGQKVEFLVSFYNNEISEKSEIFDDQFSVERPDGSNFTLKIRSTKLEDSAMYFCASSEATRAAGANVLTFGAGSRLTVL.

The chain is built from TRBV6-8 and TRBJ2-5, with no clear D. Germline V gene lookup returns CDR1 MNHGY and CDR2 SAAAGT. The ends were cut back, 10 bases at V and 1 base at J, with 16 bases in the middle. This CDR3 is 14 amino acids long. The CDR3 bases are TGTGCCATCCCATCCCCCAGGTCCCAAGAGACCCAGTACTTC. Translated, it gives CAIPSPRSQETQYF.

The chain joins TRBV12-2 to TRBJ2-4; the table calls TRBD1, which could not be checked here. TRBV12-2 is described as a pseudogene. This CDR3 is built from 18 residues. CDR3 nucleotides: TGTGCAAGTCGCCTTCGACAGGGACGGGGGCTAGCCAAAAACATTCAGTACTTC. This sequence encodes CASRLRQGRGLAKNIQYF.